This TCR beta chain was sequenced during a study of early T cells in non-severe SARS-CoV-2 infection. Each single cDNA molecule received a unique molecular identifier. TCRdb called the 5' RACE reads again in MiXCR, with one record for every CDR3 protein. Of 55,000 to 75,000 distinct CDR3 sequences in the sample, 6.5% to 8.5% are singletons; the top ten hold 3% to 4%. V dropped 11 bases and J dropped 2; count of bases not matched to a gene: 14. The germline gives CDR1 SNHLY, CDR2 FYNNEI. The CDR3 is 17 residues long. J is TRBJ2-2 and V is TRBV2; TRBD1 agrees at 10 bases. Sequencing was carried out using whole blood. The source is an adult who was a healthcare worker with PCR-confirmed SARS-CoV-2 infection or an uninfected control (not recorded which). The CDR3 sequence is CASMGTGASINTGELFF. DNA for the CDR3: TGTGCCTCCATGGGGACAGGGGCCTCGATCAACACCGGGGAGCTGTTTTTT. The full variable domain, completed using reference TRBV2 and TRBJ2-2, is EPEVTQTPSHQVTQMGQEVILRCVPISNHLYFYWYRQILGQKVEFLVSFYNNEISEKSEIFDDQFSVERPDGSNFTLKIRSTKLEDSAMYFCASMGTGASINTGELFFGEGSRLTVL.